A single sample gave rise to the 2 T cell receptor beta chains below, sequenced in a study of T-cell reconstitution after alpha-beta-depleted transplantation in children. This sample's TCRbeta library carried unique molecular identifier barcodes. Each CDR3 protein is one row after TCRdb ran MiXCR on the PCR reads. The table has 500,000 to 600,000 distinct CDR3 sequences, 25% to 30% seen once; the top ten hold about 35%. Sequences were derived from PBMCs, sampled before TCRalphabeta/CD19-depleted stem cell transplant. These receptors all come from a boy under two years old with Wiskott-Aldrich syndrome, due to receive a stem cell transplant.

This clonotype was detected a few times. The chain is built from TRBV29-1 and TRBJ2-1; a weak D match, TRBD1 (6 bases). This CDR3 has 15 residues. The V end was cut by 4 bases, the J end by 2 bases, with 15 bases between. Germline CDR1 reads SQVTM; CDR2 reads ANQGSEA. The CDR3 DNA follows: TGCAGCGTTGGGGGGCGAGTTCCTCCCTACAATGAGCAGTTCTTC. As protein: CSVGGRVPPYNEQFF.

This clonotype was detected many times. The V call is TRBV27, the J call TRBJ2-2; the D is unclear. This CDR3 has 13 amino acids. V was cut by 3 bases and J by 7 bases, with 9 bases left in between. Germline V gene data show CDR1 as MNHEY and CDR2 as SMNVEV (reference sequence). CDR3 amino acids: CASSFRYIGELFF. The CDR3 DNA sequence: TGTGCCAGCAGTTTCCGATACATCGGGGAGCTGTTTTTT.